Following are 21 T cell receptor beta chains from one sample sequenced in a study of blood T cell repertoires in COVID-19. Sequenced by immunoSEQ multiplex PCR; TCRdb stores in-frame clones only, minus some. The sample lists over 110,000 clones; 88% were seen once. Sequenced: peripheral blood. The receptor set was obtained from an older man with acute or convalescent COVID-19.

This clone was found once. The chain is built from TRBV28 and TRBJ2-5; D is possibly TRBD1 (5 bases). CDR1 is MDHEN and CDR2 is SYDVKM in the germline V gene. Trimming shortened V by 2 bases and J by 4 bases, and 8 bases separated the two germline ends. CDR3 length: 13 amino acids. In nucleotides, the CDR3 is TGTGCCAGCAGTTTACAGGGCGGAGAGACCCAGTACTTC. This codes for CASSLQGGETQYF.

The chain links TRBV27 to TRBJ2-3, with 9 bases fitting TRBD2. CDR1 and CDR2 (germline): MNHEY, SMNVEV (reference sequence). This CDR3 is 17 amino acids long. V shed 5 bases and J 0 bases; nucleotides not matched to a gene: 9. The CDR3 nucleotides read TGTGCCAGCAGTCACCGCAGCGGGGGGCTTAGCACAGATACGCAGTATTTT. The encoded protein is CASSHRSGGLSTDTQYF.

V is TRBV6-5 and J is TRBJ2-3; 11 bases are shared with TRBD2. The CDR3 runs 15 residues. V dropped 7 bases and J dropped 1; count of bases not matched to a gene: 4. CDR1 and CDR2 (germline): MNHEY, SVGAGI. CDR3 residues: CASTLTSGGTDTQYF. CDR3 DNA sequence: TGTGCCAGCACCTTGACTAGCGGGGGCACAGATACGCAGTATTTT.

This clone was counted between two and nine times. The CDR3 DNA sequence: TGTGCCACCAGTGACCAGTTACCTAGCGGGAGGGGCAATGAGCAGTTCTTC. Amino acids: CATSDQLPSGRGNEQFF. J is TRBJ2-1 and V is TRBV24-1; TRBD2 matches 12 bases. From germline, CDR1 is KGHDR and CDR2 SFDVKD. This CDR3 region has 17 residues. V shed 4 bases and J 6 bases; nucleotides not matched to a gene: 9.

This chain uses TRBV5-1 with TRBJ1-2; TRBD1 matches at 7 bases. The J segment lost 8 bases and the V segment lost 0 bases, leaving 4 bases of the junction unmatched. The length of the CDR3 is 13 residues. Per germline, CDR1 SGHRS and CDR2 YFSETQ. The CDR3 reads CASSLETGRGYTF. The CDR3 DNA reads TGCGCCAGCAGCTTGGAGACAGGGCGCGGCTACACCTTC. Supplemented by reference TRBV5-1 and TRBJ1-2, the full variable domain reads KAGVTQTPRYLIKTRGQQVTLSCSPISGHRSVSWYQQTPGQGLQFLFEYFSETQRNKGNFPGRFSGRQFSNSRSEMNVSTLELGDSALYLCASSLETGRGYTFGSGTRLTVV.

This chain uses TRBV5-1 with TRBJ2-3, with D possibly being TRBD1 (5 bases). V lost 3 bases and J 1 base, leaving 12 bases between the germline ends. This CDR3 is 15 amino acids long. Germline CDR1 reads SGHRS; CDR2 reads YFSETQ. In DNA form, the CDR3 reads TGCGCCAGCAGCTCCGGCAGGGTAGGCACAGATACGCAGTATTTT. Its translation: CASSSGRVGTDTQYF.

This CDR3 reads CASSFLAGDTDTQYF. In nucleotides, the CDR3 is TGTGCCAGCTCATTCCTAGCGGGGGACACAGATACGCAGTATTTT. This chain uses TRBV18 with TRBJ2-3; TRBD2 agrees at 10 bases. Germline CDR1 KGHSH, CDR2 LQKENI. Germline trimming cut 5 bases from V and 2 bases from J; bases unmatched to any gene: 4. The CDR3 loop spans 15 amino acids.

The CDR3 is CASSNYRGETQYF. CDR3 nucleotide sequence: TGTGCCAGTAGTAACTACAGGGGGGAGACCCAGTACTTC. V is TRBV19 and J is TRBJ2-5; TRBD1 aligns across 8 bases. The CDR3 consists of 13 residues. After removal of 4 bases from V and 5 bases from J, the junction contained 3 bases not matched to a gene. Germline V gene sequence: CDR1 LNHDA, CDR2 SQIVND (reference sequence).

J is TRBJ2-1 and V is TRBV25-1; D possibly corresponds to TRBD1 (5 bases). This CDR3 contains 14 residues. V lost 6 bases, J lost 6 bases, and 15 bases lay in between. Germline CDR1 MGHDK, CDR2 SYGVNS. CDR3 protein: CASSGQGYGNEQFF. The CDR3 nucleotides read TGTGCCAGCAGCGGGCAGGGCTATGGCAATGAGCAGTTCTTC.

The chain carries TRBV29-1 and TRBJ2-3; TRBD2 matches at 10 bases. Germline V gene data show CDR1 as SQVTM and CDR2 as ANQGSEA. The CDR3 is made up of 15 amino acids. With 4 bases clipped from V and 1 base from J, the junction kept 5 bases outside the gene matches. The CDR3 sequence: CSVGSGRVGTDTQYF. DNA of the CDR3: TGCAGCGTTGGAAGCGGGAGGGTTGGCACAGATACGCAGTATTTT.

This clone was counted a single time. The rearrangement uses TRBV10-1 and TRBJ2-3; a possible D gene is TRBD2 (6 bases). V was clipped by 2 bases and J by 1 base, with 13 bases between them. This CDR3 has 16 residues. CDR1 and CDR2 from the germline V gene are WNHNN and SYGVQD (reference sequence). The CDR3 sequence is CASSEGGSWGTDTQYF. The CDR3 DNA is TGCGCCAGCAGTGAGGGGGGGAGTTGGGGCACAGATACGCAGTATTTT.

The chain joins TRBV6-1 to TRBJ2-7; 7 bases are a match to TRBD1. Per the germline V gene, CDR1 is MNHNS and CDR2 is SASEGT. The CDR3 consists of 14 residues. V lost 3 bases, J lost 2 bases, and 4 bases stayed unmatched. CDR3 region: CASSESGTAYEQYF. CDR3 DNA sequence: TGTGCCAGCAGTGAGTCAGGGACAGCCTACGAGCAGTACTTC.

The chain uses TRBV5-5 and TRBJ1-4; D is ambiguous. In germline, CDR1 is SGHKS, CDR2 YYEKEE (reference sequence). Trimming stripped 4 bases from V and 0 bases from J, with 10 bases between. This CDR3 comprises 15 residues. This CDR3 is CASSLRPSTNEKLFF. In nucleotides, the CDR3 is TGTGCCAGCAGCCTGCGTCCATCAACTAATGAAAAACTGTTTTTT.

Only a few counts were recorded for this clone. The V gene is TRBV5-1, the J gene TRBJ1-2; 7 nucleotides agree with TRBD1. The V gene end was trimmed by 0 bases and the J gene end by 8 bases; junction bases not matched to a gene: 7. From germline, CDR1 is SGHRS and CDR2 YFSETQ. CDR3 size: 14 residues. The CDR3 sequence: CASSLVTGPGGYTF. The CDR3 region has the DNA TGCGCCAGCAGCTTGGTGACAGGGCCGGGGGGCTACACCTTC.

The CDR3 bases are TGTGCCAGTAGTACAGGGTGGGAGACCCAGTACTTC. It is translated as CASSTGWETQYF. The chain joins TRBV19 to TRBJ2-5, with TRBD1 as a possible D gene (5 bases). The CDR3 runs 12 residues. The ends were cut back, 4 bases at V and 5 bases at J, with 8 bases in the middle. Per the germline V gene, CDR1 is LNHDA and CDR2 is SQIVND (reference sequence).

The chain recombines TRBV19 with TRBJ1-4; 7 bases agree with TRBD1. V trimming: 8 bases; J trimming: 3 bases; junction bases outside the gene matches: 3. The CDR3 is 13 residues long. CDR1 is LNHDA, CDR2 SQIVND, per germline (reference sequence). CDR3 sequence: CASAGGANEKLFF. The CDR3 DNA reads TGTGCCAGTGCAGGGGGTGCTAATGAAAAACTGTTTTTT.

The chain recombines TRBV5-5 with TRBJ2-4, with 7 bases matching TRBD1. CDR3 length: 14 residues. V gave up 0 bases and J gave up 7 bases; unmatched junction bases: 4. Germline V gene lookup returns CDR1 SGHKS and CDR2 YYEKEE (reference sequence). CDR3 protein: CASSLEGAGNIQYF. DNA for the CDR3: TGTGCCAGCAGCTTGGAGGGGGCAGGTAACATTCAGTACTTC.

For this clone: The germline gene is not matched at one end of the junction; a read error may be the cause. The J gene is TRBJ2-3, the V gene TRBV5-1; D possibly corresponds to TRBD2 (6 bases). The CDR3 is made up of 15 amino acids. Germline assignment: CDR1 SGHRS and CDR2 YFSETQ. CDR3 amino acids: CTSSSLGGMADTQYF. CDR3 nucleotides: TGCACCAGCAGCTCATTAGGCGGGATGGCAGATACGCAGTATTTT.

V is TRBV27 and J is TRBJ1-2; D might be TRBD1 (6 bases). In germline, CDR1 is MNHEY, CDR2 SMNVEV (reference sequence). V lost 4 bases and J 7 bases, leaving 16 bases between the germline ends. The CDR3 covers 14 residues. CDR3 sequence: CASSSRGRKLGYTF. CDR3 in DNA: TGTGCCAGCAGTTCCAGGGGAAGGAAACTTGGCTACACCTTC.

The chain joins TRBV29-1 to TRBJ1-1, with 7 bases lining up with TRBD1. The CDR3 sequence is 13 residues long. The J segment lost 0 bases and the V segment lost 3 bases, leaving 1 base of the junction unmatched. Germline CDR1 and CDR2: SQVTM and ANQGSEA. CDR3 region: CSVDGQVNTEAFF. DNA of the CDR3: TGCAGCGTTGACGGACAGGTGAACACTGAAGCTTTCTTT.

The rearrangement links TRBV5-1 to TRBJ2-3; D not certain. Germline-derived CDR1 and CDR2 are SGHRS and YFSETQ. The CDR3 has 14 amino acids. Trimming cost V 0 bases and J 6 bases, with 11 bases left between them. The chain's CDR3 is CASSLGGSFDTQYF. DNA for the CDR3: TGCGCCAGCAGCTTGGGTGGTAGCTTCGATACGCAGTATTTT.